This T cell receptor beta chain was found in a study of blood T cell repertoires in COVID-19. Study information: Acute-phase and convalescent COVID-19 samples originated in the United States, Italy and Spain. T cells, B-cell-depleted T cells, or PBMCs supplied cDNA or gDNA.

In the authors' methods: Reference gene primer amplification gave nucleated cell count estimates. Clones were read by immunoSEQ multiplex PCR, and TCRdb kept only the in-frame ones, dropping some. The DNA gave D and trimming, while V, J and clone size come from that table. This sample has about 200,000 clones, with around 81% found just once. V lost 3 bases, J lost 6 bases, and 11 bases lay in between. CDR3 length: 13 residues. In germline, CDR1 is MDHEN, CDR2 SYDVKM. What was sequenced was PBMCs or T cells enriched from blood (not recorded which). The source is a woman in her forties or fifties with acute COVID-19. V and J are TRBV28 and TRBJ1-2; D unclear. This CDR3 is CASSLFPGNGYTF. The CDR3 coding sequence is TGTGCCAGCAGTTTGTTCCCAGGAAATGGCTACACCTTC.